At least ten counts were recorded for the clone carrying this T cell receptor beta chain. The target antigen is unknown. Amplification used 60 Vbeta primers and 13 Jbeta primers. Libraries were prepared by immunoSEQ multiplex PCR; TCRdb keeps only in-frame clonotypes and omits some of them. This sample has a few hundred thousand clones; 70% to 85% occur once, and the top ten carry roughly 0.22%. The source of the sample is a study of cytomegalovirus exposure and HLA in healthy donors. Whole-study findings and limits: In all likelihood, a cluster of highly shared sequence variants was a sequencing artifact.

The sample comprised PBMCs. The TCR was taken from a girl aged 2 to 10 in good health and CMV-seronegative.

The chain's CDR3 is CASSLDAAQVNEQFF. The CDR3 DNA is TGCGCCAGCAGCTTGGACGCAGCGCAAGTCAATGAGCAGTTCTTC. This rearrangement joins TRBV5-1 to TRBJ2-1; D is unclear. Germline loops: CDR1 SGHRS, CDR2 YFSETQ. The length of the CDR3 is 15 residues. V was cut by 0 bases and J by 6 bases, with 13 bases left in between. Full variable domain (rest looked up from reference TRBV5-1 and TRBJ2-1): KAGVTQTPRYLIKTRGQQVTLSCSPISGHRSVSWYQQTPGQGLQFLFEYFSETQRNKGNFPGRFSGRQFSNSRSEMNVSTLELGDSALYLCASSLDAAQVNEQFFGPGTRLTVL.